This entry describes one TCR beta chain. A junction end diverges from the germline sequence, so it may reflect a read error. The data stem from a study of cytomegalovirus exposure and HLA in healthy donors. Whole-study context: Around 81% of more than 300 genotyped donors fell in the Caucasian-associated ancestry cluster.

60 Vbeta and 13 Jbeta primers were used in PCR. The protocol was immunoSEQ multiplex PCR, while the TCRdb copy is restricted to in-frame clones and leaves out a portion. The table has some 120,000 clones, 80% to 90% seen once. Germline CDR1 and CDR2: MGHDK and SYGVNS. CDR3 size: 15 residues. This clonotype was obtained from a woman aged 18-35 years in good health and CMV-seropositive. The V call is TRBV25-1, the J call TRBJ2-1, with D possibly matching TRBD1 (6 bases). The sample consisted of PBMCs. CDR3 coding DNA: TGTGCCAGCAGTGATGGGACAAGCTCCTACAGTGAGCAGTTCTTC. Its translation is CASSDGTSSYSEQFF.